Listed below are T cell receptor beta chains from one sample, sequenced in a study of cytomegalovirus exposure and HLA in healthy donors. Produced via immunoSEQ multiplex PCR; TCRdb's table is partial and in-frame only. The sample consists of over 70,000 clones, around three fifths of them appearing once. Sample: PBMCs. These receptors came from a woman between 45 and 60 years old in good health and CMV-seropositive. Both conserved end residues are trimmed from each CDR3. D genes are given only for firm matches.

>TRBV6-1|NA
ASMGGFDQPQH
>TRBV4-1|NA
ASSQEGVTGVIAKNIQY
>TRBV5-6|TRBD1
ASSLGDRRQIVAF
>TRBV4-1|NA
ASASGEYNEQF
>TRBV6-5|TRBD1
ASSPGDSGRWGYT
>TRBV23-1|NA
ASSQISPRETEAF
>TRBV15|NA
ATSSSGISADTQY
>TRBV6-6|NA
ASRTEMNTEAF
>TRBV6-5|TRBD2
ASSYGGGGRTDTQY
>TRBV5-4|NA
ASSLSGAGNTIY